This passage covers 10 T cell receptor beta chains from one sample sequenced in a study of cytomegalovirus exposure and HLA in healthy donors (dated by TCRdb to the late 2010s). Library preparation was by the immunoSEQ multiplex PCR assay. A mixture of 60 forward primers for TCR Vbeta segments and 13 reverse primers for TCR Jbeta segments was used in the multiplex PCR. Here the immuneACCESS table is served through TCRdb, limited to in-frame sequences with V and J called. Missing clones are a known gap in these copies; in checked studies unresolved V genes cover under half, and the rest lacks a known reason. This sample gives about 240,000 clones in total; 82% of them show up just once. Of the sample, 5.4% is held by the ten largest clones. The sample consisted of PBMCs. The receptors were sampled from a woman in her 40s in good health and CMV-seropositive.

The chain carries TRBV6-5 and TRBJ2-5, with 10 bases aligning to TRBD2. In germline, CDR1 is MNHEY, CDR2 SVGAGI. The junction had 8 bases not matched to a gene; V was cut back by 5 bases and J by 5 bases. The CDR3 loop spans 15 amino acids. The CDR3 DNA follows: TGTGCCAGCAGTCCCTTAGCGGGAGGAGGGGAGACCCAGTACTTC. This encodes CASSPLAGGGETQYF.

This chain links TRBV6-5 with TRBJ2-7, with 7 bases identical to TRBD1. The CDR3 is 14 amino acids. In germline, CDR1 is MNHEY, CDR2 SVGAGI. With V trimmed by 7 bases and J by 2 bases, 8 bases remained unmatched. CDR3 residues: CASTPPGTAYEQYF. CDR3 in DNA: TGTGCCAGCACCCCCCCCGGGACAGCCTACGAGCAGTACTTC.

This clone was observed a single time. The chain carries TRBV7-2 and TRBJ2-7; 9 bases align to TRBD2. The CDR3 extends over 15 amino acids. The germline V gene encodes CDR1 SGHTA and CDR2 FQGNSA. Trimming at V came to 0 bases and at J to 3 bases, leaving 3 bases not matched to a gene. The CDR3 spells CASSLASGSIYEQYF. The CDR3 DNA reads as TGTGCCAGCAGCTTAGCTAGCGGGAGTATCTACGAGCAGTACTTC.

The CDR3 spells CASSSAFGTEAFF. In DNA form, the CDR3 reads TGTGCCAGCAGTTCCGCCTTCGGCACTGAAGCTTTCTTT. J is TRBJ1-1 and V is TRBV7-7; D is ambiguous. The CDR3 is 13 residues long. V was clipped by 6 bases and J by 4 bases, with 12 bases between them. Germline values: CDR1 SSHAT, CDR2 FNYEAQ (reference sequence). The whole variable domain, filled in from reference TRBV7-7 and TRBJ1-1, reads GAGVSQSPRYKVTKRGQDVTLRCDPISSHATLYWYQQALGQGPEFLTYFNYEAQPDKSGLPSDRFSAERPEGSISTLTIQRTEQRDSAMYRCASSSAFGTEAFFGQGTRLTVV.

The chain has TRBV15 and TRBJ1-4, with 9 bases lining up with TRBD1. This CDR3 has 16 amino acids. Germline V CDR1 and CDR2: LNHNV, YYDKDF (reference sequence). J was trimmed by 4 bases and V by 5 bases; bases with no gene match: 8. CDR3 in DNA: TGTGCCACCAGCGACATGCGGACAGGGGATAATGAAAAACTGTTTTTT. Amino acid sequence: CATSDMRTGDNEKLFF.

The chain uses TRBV6-5 and TRBJ1-2; a weak D match, TRBD1 (6 bases). Germline CDR1 MNHEY, CDR2 SVGAGI. V shed 0 bases and J shed 4 bases, with 6 bases lying between them. The CDR3 totals 13 residues. The CDR3 sequence: CASSYSGGYGYTF. The CDR3 region has the DNA TGTGCCAGCAGTTACTCAGGGGGCTATGGCTACACCTTC.

This clone was seen only a few times. The CDR3: CASSLRSRDIDNEKLFF. CDR3 nucleotide sequence: TGTGCCAGCAGCTTAAGGTCCCGGGACATCGATAATGAAAAACTGTTTTTT. This chain joins TRBV13 and TRBJ1-4, with a possible D match to TRBD1 (6 bases). The CDR3 length is 17 residues. Germline V gene data show CDR1 as PRHDT and CDR2 as FYEKMQ (reference sequence). Trimming shortened V by 2 bases and J by 4 bases, and 17 bases separated the two germline ends.

This chain joins TRBV10-3 and TRBJ1-1; TRBD1 is a possible D gene (5 bases). The CDR3 is made up of 13 amino acids. V was pared by 9 bases and J by 4 bases, with 15 bases between. Germline-derived CDR1 and CDR2 are ENHRY and SYGVKD. The CDR3 DNA sequence: TGTGCCATGGGGCGGGAAACGGGCACTGAAGCTTTCTTT. Translating gives CAMGRETGTEAFF.

V gene TRBV19 combines with J gene TRBJ2-1; 8 bases agree with TRBD2. Trimming removed 5 bases from V and 6 bases from J; junction bases left unmatched: 3. The CDR3 is 13 residues long. Per the germline V gene, CDR1 is LNHDA and CDR2 is SQIVND (reference sequence). CDR3 sequence (DNA): TGTGCCAGTAGTGGCACTAGCGGCAATGAGCAGTTCTTC. It is translated as CASSGTSGNEQFF.

This chain joins TRBV6-1 and TRBJ1-2; D unclear. Germline CDR1 reads MNHNS; CDR2 reads SASEGT. Trimming took 7 bases from V and 4 from J, leaving 13 bases between them. The CDR3 is made up of 13 amino acids. CDR3 protein: CASIERSGYGYTF. CDR3 bases: TGTGCCAGCATTGAGAGGTCGGGCTATGGCTACACCTTC.